This T cell receptor (beta chain) was retrieved from a study of PD-L1 blockade in urothelial cancer. Study-wide background: Investigators checked blood 3 weeks (second dose) and 6 weeks after treatment start.

Germline values: CDR1 SSHAT, CDR2 FNYEAQ (reference sequence). The CDR3 consists of 14 residues. The assay was immunoSEQ multiplex PCR, and TCRdb's table has in-frame clones only and misses some. Of roughly 63,000 clones detected, 81% appear once; the ten largest clones hold 2.5% to 4%. In the case of this clone: A read error may account for a junction end that differs from germline.

The time point here: pretreatment peripheral blood. Patients in the study were battling locally advanced or metastatic urothelial carcinoma. This sequence joins TRBV7-7 and TRBJ2-5; D is perhaps TRBD1 (6 bases). Material: PBMCs, obtained around atezolizumab (anti-PD-L1) treatment. This TCR was sampled from a man aged 70-80 years with urothelial cancer. The CDR3 coding sequence is TGTGCTAGCAGCTACAGGGATGTCAAGGAGACCCAGTACTTC. It encodes CASSYRDVKETQYF.